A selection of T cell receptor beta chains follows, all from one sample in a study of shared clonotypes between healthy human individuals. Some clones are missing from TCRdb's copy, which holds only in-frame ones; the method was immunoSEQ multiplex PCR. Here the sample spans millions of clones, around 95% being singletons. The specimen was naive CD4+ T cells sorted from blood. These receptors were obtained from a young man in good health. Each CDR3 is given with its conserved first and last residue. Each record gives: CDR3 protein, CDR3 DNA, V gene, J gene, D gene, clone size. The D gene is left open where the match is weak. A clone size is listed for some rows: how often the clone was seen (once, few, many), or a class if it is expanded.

cdr3_aa: CASSFRDRGNGYTF; cdr3_nt: TGTGCCAGCAGTTTTCGGGACAGGGGGAATGGCTACACCTTC; v_call: TRBV28; j_call: TRBJ1-2; d_call: TRBD1; clone_size: .
cdr3_aa: CASSFGWGTEAFF; cdr3_nt: TGTGCCAGCAGTTTTGGGTGGGGGACTGAAGCTTTCTTT; v_call: TRBV28; j_call: TRBJ1-1; d_call: .; clone_size: .
cdr3_aa: CASSEARGVQPQHF; cdr3_nt: TGTGCCAGCAGTGAAGCCCGGGGAGTACAGCCCCAGCATTTT; v_call: TRBV2; j_call: TRBJ1-5; d_call: .; clone_size: .
cdr3_aa: CASSGLRGEVNEQYF; cdr3_nt: TGTGCCAGCAGTGGACTTAGGGGAGAAGTAAACGAGCAGTACTTC; v_call: TRBV25-1; j_call: TRBJ2-7; d_call: .; clone_size: .
cdr3_aa: CAIKRAATDTQYF; cdr3_nt: TGTGCCATCAAACGAGCGGCCACAGATACGCAGTATTTT; v_call: TRBV10-3; j_call: TRBJ2-3; d_call: .; clone_size: .
cdr3_aa: CASKVNTEAFF; cdr3_nt: TGTGCCAGCAAGGTGAACACTGAAGCTTTCTTT; v_call: TRBV6-6; j_call: TRBJ1-1; d_call: .; clone_size: .
cdr3_aa: CASSDYAPGQGGSPLHF; cdr3_nt: TGTGCCAGCAGTGACTACGCGCCGGGACAGGGAGGCTCACCCCTCCACTTT; v_call: TRBV6-1; j_call: TRBJ1-6; d_call: TRBD1; clone_size: .
cdr3_aa: CAIAFLAVGFF; cdr3_nt: TGTGCCATCGCTTTTCTAGCCGTCGGGTTCTTC; v_call: TRBV10-3; j_call: TRBJ2-1; d_call: .; clone_size: .
cdr3_aa: CAWSVGAGPGHEQYF; cdr3_nt: TGTGCCTGGAGTGTAGGGGCGGGTCCAGGCCACGAGCAGTACTTC; v_call: TRBV30; j_call: TRBJ2-7; d_call: .; clone_size: .
cdr3_aa: CAWSVKGSGNSPLHF; cdr3_nt: TGTGCCTGGAGTGTAAAAGGGTCCGGCAATTCACCCCTCCACTTT; v_call: TRBV30; j_call: TRBJ1-6; d_call: .; clone_size: .
cdr3_aa: CANSRTGKRVESSPLHF; cdr3_nt: TGTGCCAACAGCCGGACAGGGAAAAGGGTCGAAAGTTCACCCCTCCACTTT; v_call: TRBV5-6; j_call: TRBJ1-6; d_call: TRBD1; clone_size: .
cdr3_aa: CASSIYWDRVDNQPQHF; cdr3_nt: TGTGCCAGTAGTATCTATTGGGACAGGGTCGACAATCAGCCCCAGCATTTT; v_call: TRBV19; j_call: TRBJ1-5; d_call: TRBD1; clone_size: once
cdr3_aa: CASRRLGVTDTQYF; cdr3_nt: TGTGCCAGCAGACGACTAGGGGTTACAGATACGCAGTATTTT; v_call: TRBV6-5; j_call: TRBJ2-3; d_call: .; clone_size: .
cdr3_aa: CASSLSPGLGNIQYF; cdr3_nt: TGTGCCAGCAGCTTAAGCCCAGGATTGGGGAACATTCAGTACTTC; v_call: TRBV11-2; j_call: TRBJ2-4; d_call: .; clone_size: .
cdr3_aa: CATLYRGYNEGQFF; cdr3_nt: TGTGCCACTTTATACAGGGGTTACAATGAGGGGCAGTTCTTC; v_call: TRBV9; j_call: TRBJ2-1; d_call: TRBD1; clone_size: .
cdr3_aa: CASNSPGLAGVEETQYF; cdr3_nt: TGTGCCAGCAACTCTCCCGGACTAGCGGGGGTCGAAGAGACCCAGTACTTC; v_call: TRBV28; j_call: TRBJ2-5; d_call: TRBD2; clone_size: .